This T cell receptor (beta chain) comes out of a study of T cells after posttransplantation cyclophosphamide (dated by TCRdb to 2015 to 2016). As for the study more broadly: Using TRB sequencing, the study followed how the T cell repertoire reconstituted after myeloablative bone marrow transplantation in which posttransplantation cyclophosphamide served as GVHD prophylaxis. Samples from 30 to 35 PTCy-treated patients, along with samples from roughly 15 of their related bone marrow donors, underwent antigen receptor sequencing. Blood from all 35 or so PTCy patients with 1-year posttransplant specimens was subjected to TRB sequencing. Up to roughly 3 additional blood samples from 2 to 5.2 years after transplant were also TRB-sequenced in 3 patients, as was pretransplant blood from several patients. Because TRA and TRB clonality were tightly correlated in several samples, subsequent TCR analyses were focused on TRB only. Public TRB sequences were queried against a database of over 3,000 sequences associated with responses to pathogens, tumor antigens, self-antigens and alloantigens.

Genomic DNA was used for TRB sequencing, which was performed with the immunoSEQ assay at survey resolution or with the hsTCRB kit. On the authors' methods: The immunoSEQ software handled initial read processing, and the LymphoSeq R package was used for repertoire analyses. For each TRB dataset, clonality was calculated as 1 minus normalized Shannon entropy, and the Gini coefficient was computed as well. Phenotypes of unsorted samples were inferred by mapping TRB sequences from sorted subsets of the recipient or donor onto unsorted samples of the same recipient. This immuneACCESS table, as held by TCRdb, lists in-frame sequences with V and J called but not all clones. Of the missing ones, under half trace to an unresolved V gene in checked studies; the others have no known cause. V and J calls and clone size are copied from that table; D and trimming were computed from the DNA. The table for this sample lists some 17,000 clones, none of them counted only once. The biggest ten clones account for 0.54% of the sample.

This clone was detected ten times or more. The antigen this receptor binds is unknown. No quality values exist for individual bases; no much larger clone is one base distant. Interpreted using the paper, the treatment or condition label stands for: high-dose cyclophosphamide on days +3 and +4 as single-agent GVHD prophylaxis. Busulfan and fludarabine conditioning, a related or unrelated marrow graft, and cyclophosphamide on days +3 and +4 were given to PTCy patients. The PTCy-treated patients were enrolled in a prospective multi-institutional clinical trial. Peripheral blood and bone marrow mononuclear cells were isolated by Ficoll-Hypaque density centrifugation and were cryopreserved. Trimming removed 0 bases from V and 2 bases from J, leaving 14 bases between the germline ends. Via the germline V gene, CDR1 is SGHAT and CDR2 FQNNGV. The CDR3, cysteine through phenylalanine, is 17 amino acids long. Only the CDR3 DNA stays, 51 bases, in frame from base 1.

Overall study outcomes, separate from this receptor: Across roughly 40 patients, recipient CMV seropositivity and CMV reactivation were highly associated with TRB clonality; PTCy diversity was similar to CNI/methotrexate controls. At 1-2 months, donor-recipient similarity was low but rose over the first year, and the later blood repertoires were often dominated by donor CD8+ memory clones. The TRB repertoires of T cells infiltrating skin or GI tract showed only limited overlap with the TRB repertoires of T cells in blood.

The receptor's source is a female patient aged 25-40 years who received an allogeneic stem cell transplant from a related donor, was CMV-positive, and had no GVHD. Some T cells may derive from the graft donor when a transplant has been performed. The chain joins TRBV11-2 to TRBJ2-1; a tentative D call is TRBD2 (6 bases match). Specimen: PBMCs, collected after allogeneic stem cell transplant with posttransplant cyclophosphamide. The DNA reads as follows: TGTGCCAGCAGCTTAGAGGTTTGGTGGGAGGCCTACAATGAGCAGTTCTTC. The encoded protein is CASSLEVWWEAYNEQFF.